This T cell receptor (beta chain) comes out of a study of CD8 T cells in ankylosing spondylitis. Germline CDR1 and CDR2: SGHTA and FQGNSA. The CDR3 runs to 15 residues. Between the trimmed V and J ends, which lost 1 base and 2 bases, there was a span of 10 bases. 5'-RACE, quantitative and with molecular barcodes, yielded the TCR beta libraries. A single record per CDR3 protein comes from TCRdb applying MiXCR to the 5' RACE reads. The sample shows 650,000 to 800,000 distinct CDR3 sequences, over 15% of them seen only once. Study-wide findings and caveats: Reportedly, matched ankylosing spondylitis synovial fluid was significantly enriched for disease-linked clones. Some of the motif variants had earlier been found in reactive arthritis patients' fluid and blood. Roughly 8 highly homologous variants formed a TCR beta motif that appeared characteristic of ankylosing spondylitis blood.

Worth noting for this clonotype: What it recognizes is unknown.

This receptor was obtained from a male donor with ankylosing spondylitis. V is TRBV7-2 and J is TRBJ2-3; no firm D call. Sequences were obtained from blood, either unsorted or a sorted T cell fraction (not recorded which). The CDR3 nucleotides read TGTGCCAGCAGCTTAGTCCCGACAAACACAGATACGCAGTATTTT. This encodes CASSLVPTNTDTQYF. The complete variable domain, with remaining parts taken from reference TRBV7-2 and TRBJ2-3, reads GAGVSQSPSNKVTEKGKDVELRCDPISGHTALYWYRQSLGQGLEFLIYFQGNSAPDKSGLPSDRFSAERTGGSVSTLTIQRTQQEDSAVYLCASSLVPTNTDTQYFGPGTRLTVL.